The entry below gives a single T cell receptor (beta chain) sequence along with its context. This specimen belongs to a study of control samples from healthy donors and cancer patients. The method was immunoSEQ multiplex PCR; TCRdb's version includes in-frame clones alone and lacks a portion of them. This sample has 120,000 or so clones, with around 90% found just once. This CDR3 has 13 amino acids. The ends were cut back, 6 bases at V and 7 bases at J, with 13 bases in the middle. In germline, CDR1 is MNHEY, CDR2 SVGAGI. Sequenced input: blood. This clonotype originated in a man aged 18 to 30 in good health. The V call is TRBV6-5, the J call TRBJ2-1; D gene uncertain. CDR3 region: CASRFGIGNEQFF. The DNA of the CDR3 is TGTGCCAGCAGGTTCGGCATCGGTAATGAGCAGTTCTTC.